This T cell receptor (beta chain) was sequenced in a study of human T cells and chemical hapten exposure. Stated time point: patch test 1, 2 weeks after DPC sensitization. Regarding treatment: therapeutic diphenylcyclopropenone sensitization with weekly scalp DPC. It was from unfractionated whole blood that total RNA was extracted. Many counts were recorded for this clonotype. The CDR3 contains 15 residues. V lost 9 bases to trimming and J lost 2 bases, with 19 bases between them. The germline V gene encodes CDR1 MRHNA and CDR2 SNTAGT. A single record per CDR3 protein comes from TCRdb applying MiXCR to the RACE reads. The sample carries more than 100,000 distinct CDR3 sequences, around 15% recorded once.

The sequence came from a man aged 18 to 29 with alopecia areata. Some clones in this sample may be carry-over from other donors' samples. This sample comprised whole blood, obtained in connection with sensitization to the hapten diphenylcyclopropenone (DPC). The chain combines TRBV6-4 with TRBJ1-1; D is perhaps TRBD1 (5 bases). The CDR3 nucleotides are TGTGCCAGGGAGAATCGGGACGGCCGAAACACTGAAGCTTTCTTT. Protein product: CARENRDGRNTEAFF.